This is a list of T cell receptor beta chains from one sample in a study of cytomegalovirus exposure and HLA in healthy donors. The table came from immunoSEQ multiplex PCR; TCRdb's copy has only in-frame clones and leaves some out. The top ten hold roughly 2.7% of the sample, which has around 130,000 clones, around 72% seen once. Sequenced input: PBMCs. These TCRs come from a human donor in good health. CDR3s include the opening cysteine and the closing phenylalanine or tryptophan. Each record gives: V gene, D gene, CDR3 length, J gene, clone size, CDR3 protein, CDR3 DNA. A D gene is named only where the DNA matches it firmly. For some rows the clone size is stated as once, few or many, or as a class when expanded; others skip it.

V: TRBV5-1
D: .
length: 14
J: TRBJ2-7
size: .
CDR3: CASSLSGSSYEQYF
DNA: TGCGCCAGCAGCTTGTCAGGGTCCTCCTACGAGCAGTACTTC

V: TRBV21-1
D: .
length: 16
J: TRBJ2-5
size: .
CDR3: CASSKVRTGSGETQYF
DNA: TGTGCCAGCAGCAAAGTAAGGACAGGGTCAGGGGAGACCCAGTACTTC

V: TRBV28
D: .
length: 14
J: TRBJ1-4
size: .
CDR3: CASSLAGINEKLFF
DNA: TGTGCCAGCAGTTTAGCCGGGATTAATGAAAAACTGTTTTTT

V: TRBV7-8
D: .
length: 14
J: TRBJ2-1
size: .
CDR3: CASSLSVADNEQFF
DNA: TGTGCCAGCAGCTTATCGGTAGCGGACAATGAGCAGTTCTTC

V: TRBV6-1
D: TRBD2
length: 13
J: TRBJ2-7
size: .
CDR3: CASRPGGHYEQYF
DNA: TGTGCCAGCAGACCGGGGGGGCACTACGAGCAGTACTTC

V: TRBV27
D: TRBD1
length: 15
J: TRBJ2-2
size: .
CDR3: CASSFGQGGTGELFF
DNA: TGTGCCAGCAGTTTTGGACAGGGGGGTACCGGGGAGCTGTTTTTT

V: TRBV29-1
D: .
length: 13
J: TRBJ2-3
size: .
CDR3: CSVEQGSTDTQYF
DNA: TGCAGCGTTGAACAGGGTAGCACAGATACGCAGTATTTT

V: TRBV19
D: TRBD1
length: 15
J: TRBJ1-1
size: .
CDR3: CATSRDRGMNTEAFF
DNA: TGTGCCACTAGCCGGGACAGGGGCATGAACACTGAAGCTTTCTTT

V: TRBV9
D: TRBD1
length: 14
J: TRBJ1-1
size: .
CDR3: CASSQTGLNTEAFF
DNA: TGTGCCAGCAGCCAGACAGGGCTAAACACTGAAGCTTTCTTT

V: TRBV30
D: TRBD2
length: 15
J: TRBJ2-3
size: .
CDR3: CAWRKLAGGTDTQYF
DNA: TGTGCCTGGAGGAAACTAGCGGGGGGCACAGATACGCAGTATTTT

V: TRBV30
D: .
length: 13
J: TRBJ1-1
size: .
CDR3: CAWSVGGRTEAFF
DNA: TGTGCCTGGAGTGTAGGGGGTCGAACTGAAGCTTTCTTT

V: TRBV20-1
D: TRBD1
length: 11
J: TRBJ1-1
size: once
CDR3: CSAPQDRRAFF
DNA: TGCAGTGCCCCCCAGGACAGGCGAGCTTTCTTT

V: TRBV25-1
D: .
length: 14
J: TRBJ2-5
size: .
CDR3: CASRHAGVGETQYF
DNA: TGTGCCAGCAGGCACGCAGGGGTAGGAGAGACCCAGTACTTC

V: TRBV7-9
D: TRBD2
length: 13
J: TRBJ2-7
size: .
CDR3: CSSGWTSSYEQYF
DNA: TGTTCCAGCGGGTGGACTAGCTCCTACGAGCAGTACTTC

V: TRBV15
D: .
length: 15
J: TRBJ1-1
size: .
CDR3: CATSRGGRGNTEAFF
DNA: TGTGCCACCAGCAGAGGCGGGCGGGGGAACACTGAAGCTTTCTTT

V: TRBV9
D: TRBD2
length: 17
J: TRBJ2-1
size: .
CDR3: CASSVEGWAGGRNEQFF
DNA: TGTGCCAGCAGCGTAGAAGGGTGGGCGGGAGGCCGCAATGAGCAGTTCTTC

V: TRBV6-6
D: .
length: 14
J: TRBJ1-6
size: few
CDR3: CASRPRGGGSPLHF
DNA: TGTGCCAGCAGACCCCGGGGAGGGGGTTCACCCCTCCACTTT

V: TRBV15
D: .
length: 14
J: TRBJ2-7
size: .
CDR3: CATSREGRAYEQYF
DNA: TGTGCCACCAGCAGAGAGGGCAGGGCGTACGAGCAGTACTTC

V: TRBV5-1
D: TRBD2
length: 18
J: TRBJ2-7
size: .
CDR3: CASSLALAGSALVGEQYF
DNA: TGCGCCAGCAGCTTGGCCCTAGCGGGATCTGCTCTTGTGGGTGAGCAGTACTTC

V: TRBV5-1
D: TRBD1
length: 17
J: TRBJ2-3
size: .
CDR3: CASSDHPGQGATDTQYF
DNA: TGCGCCAGCAGCGACCATCCGGGACAGGGAGCCACAGATACGCAGTATTTT

V: TRBV4-3
D: TRBD1
length: 14
J: TRBJ1-2
size: once
CDR3: CASSEGQGARGYTF
DNA: TGCGCCAGCAGCGAGGGACAGGGGGCGCGTGGCTACACCTTC

V: TRBV6-5
D: .
length: 15
J: TRBJ1-6
size: .
CDR3: CASSYGSGDNSPLHF
DNA: TGTGCCAGCAGTTACGGGTCGGGAGATAATTCACCCCTCCACTTT

V: TRBV2
D: TRBD2
length: 15
J: TRBJ2-7
size: .
CDR3: CASKTASGSTYEQYF
DNA: TGTGCCAGCAAGACCGCTAGCGGGAGTACGTACGAGCAGTACTTC

V: TRBV6-1
D: TRBD1
length: 17
J: TRBJ2-5
size: few
CDR3: CASSVGEQGAQRETQYF
DNA: TGTGCCAGCAGTGTTGGGGAACAGGGGGCGCAAAGGGAGACCCAGTACTTC

V: TRBV6-5
D: .
length: 15
J: TRBJ2-7
size: few
CDR3: CASSYSSGLSYEQYF
DNA: TGTGCCAGCAGTTACTCCAGCGGCCTTTCCTACGAGCAGTACTTC

V: TRBV10-3
D: TRBD1
length: 13
J: TRBJ2-2
size: few
CDR3: CAIRTGGPGELFF
DNA: TGTGCCATTCGGACAGGGGGTCCCGGGGAGCTGTTTTTT

V: TRBV28
D: .
length: 16
J: TRBJ2-2
size: .
CDR3: CASSLSLAAPTGELFF
DNA: TGTGCCAGCAGTTTATCGTTAGCGGCCCCCACCGGGGAGCTGTTTTTT

V: TRBV6-4
D: TRBD2
length: 14
J: TRBJ2-1
size: .
CDR3: CASSERGDYNEQFF
DNA: TGTGCCAGCAGTGAGCGGGGGGACTACAATGAGCAGTTCTTC

V: TRBV27
D: TRBD1
length: 13
J: TRBJ2-7
size: .
CDR3: CASSPGGYYEQYF
DNA: TGTGCCAGCAGCCCAGGGGGCTACTACGAGCAGTACTTC

V: TRBV7-3
D: TRBD2
length: 15
J: TRBJ2-3
size: .
CDR3: CASSPSGRAGDTQYF
DNA: TGTGCCAGCAGCCCTAGCGGGAGGGCGGGAGATACGCAGTATTTT

V: TRBV27
D: TRBD1
length: 15
J: TRBJ2-7
size: .
CDR3: CASSFRQGVEVEQYF
DNA: TGTGCCAGCAGTTTTAGACAGGGGGTAGAGGTCGAGCAGTACTTC

V: TRBV7-3
D: TRBD1
length: 13
J: TRBJ2-7
size: .
CDR3: CASSADRGDEQYF
DNA: TGTGCCAGCAGCGCGGACAGGGGGGACGAGCAGTACTTC

V: TRBV2
D: TRBD1
length: 15
J: TRBJ1-1
size: .
CDR3: CASQKTGGLITEAFF
DNA: TGTGCCAGCCAGAAGACAGGGGGCCTAATCACTGAAGCTTTCTTT

V: TRBV7-2
D: TRBD1
length: 15
J: TRBJ1-5
size: .
CDR3: CASSPRDRFNQPQHF
DNA: TGTGCCAGCAGCCCCCGGGACAGATTCAATCAGCCCCAGCATTTT

V: TRBV5-1
D: .
length: 12
J: TRBJ2-1
size: few
CDR3: CASSPPHNEQFF
DNA: TGCGCCAGCAGCCCCCCTCACAATGAGCAGTTCTTC

V: TRBV5-1
D: TRBD1
length: 18
J: TRBJ1-5
size: .
CDR3: CASSPGTGNRLDNQPQHF
DNA: TGCGCCAGCAGCCCCGGGACAGGGAATAGACTAGACAATCAGCCCCAGCATTTT

V: TRBV5-4
D: TRBD2
length: 14
J: TRBJ2-5
size: .
CDR3: CASSSSGRSETQYF
DNA: TGTGCCAGCAGCTCCAGCGGGAGATCTGAGACCCAGTACTTC

V: TRBV11-2
D: .
length: 14
J: TRBJ2-7
size: once
CDR3: CASSLEAGIYEQYF
DNA: TGTGCCAGCAGCTTAGAGGCAGGAATCTACGAGCAGTACTTC

V: TRBV6-1
D: TRBD1
length: 15
J: TRBJ1-2
size: .
CDR3: CASSEDRDRNYGYTF
DNA: TGTGCCAGCAGTGAGGATCGGGACAGAAACTATGGCTACACCTTC

V: TRBV29-1
D: TRBD2
length: 17
J: TRBJ2-1
size: .
CDR3: CSVTHIAGGFGYNEQFF
DNA: TGCAGCGTTACCCATATAGCGGGAGGGTTCGGCTACAATGAGCAGTTCTTC

V: TRBV5-8
D: TRBD1
length: 13
J: TRBJ1-4
size: .
CDR3: CASRRDRVEKLFF
DNA: TGTGCCAGCAGACGGGACAGGGTTGAGAAACTGTTTTTT

V: TRBV4-1
D: TRBD2
length: 18
J: TRBJ2-1
size: .
CDR3: CASSHEPSGNIHLGEQFF
DNA: TGCGCCAGCAGCCACGAGCCGAGCGGGAATATCCATCTCGGTGAGCAGTTCTTC

V: TRBV9
D: .
length: 15
J: TRBJ2-7
size: .
CDR3: CASSAKLDPRYEQYF
DNA: TGTGCCAGCAGCGCCAAACTCGATCCTCGGTACGAGCAGTACTTC

V: TRBV7-8
D: TRBD2
length: 16
J: TRBJ2-2
size: few
CDR3: CASRESSGGNTGELFF
DNA: TGTGCCAGCAGGGAATCTAGCGGGGGAAACACCGGGGAGCTGTTTTTT

V: TRBV7-9
D: TRBD2
length: 16
J: TRBJ2-1
size: .
CDR3: CASSLGWSGGADEQFF
DNA: TGTGCCAGCAGCCTAGGCTGGAGCGGGGGGGCCGATGAGCAGTTCTTC

V: TRBV11-2
D: TRBD1
length: 15
J: TRBJ1-1
size: .
CDR3: CASSLVGQGFTEAFF
DNA: TGTGCCAGCAGCTTAGTGGGACAGGGCTTCACTGAAGCTTTCTTT

V: TRBV10-3
D: TRBD1
length: 14
J: TRBJ2-4
size: .
CDR3: CATADREGRDIQYF
DNA: TGTGCCACCGCGGACAGGGAAGGAAGGGACATTCAGTACTTC

V: TRBV15
D: .
length: 12
J: TRBJ2-7
size: .
CDR3: CATSRDQQEQYF
DNA: TGTGCCACCAGCAGAGACCAACAAGAGCAGTACTTC

V: TRBV4-1
D: TRBD1
length: 15
J: TRBJ1-1
size: few
CDR3: CASSQEGTGFTEAFF
DNA: TGCGCCAGCAGCCAAGAAGGGACAGGGTTCACTGAAGCTTTCTTT

V: TRBV4-3
D: TRBD1
length: 15
J: TRBJ2-2
size: few
CDR3: CASGPGTGGFGELFF
DNA: TGCGCCAGCGGTCCGGGAACAGGGGGCTTCGGGGAGCTGTTTTTT

V: TRBV5-1
D: .
length: 14
J: TRBJ2-2
size: .
CDR3: CASKWGETTGELFF
DNA: TGCGCCAGCAAGTGGGGGGAGACCACCGGGGAGCTGTTTTTT

V: TRBV11-3
D: TRBD2
length: 14
J: TRBJ2-3
size: .
CDR3: CASSLGGLEDTQYF
DNA: TGTGCCAGCAGCTTAGGGGGACTAGAAGATACGCAGTATTTT

V: TRBV30
D: .
length: 13
J: TRBJ1-1
size: .
CDR3: CAWSPPEEAGAFF
DNA: TGTGCCTGGAGTCCTCCAGAAGAGGCGGGCGCTTTCTTT

V: TRBV5-1
D: TRBD1
length: 22
J: TRBJ2-6
size: .
CDR3: CASSLASPGQLKSQSGANVLTF
DNA: TGCGCCAGCAGCTTGGCGAGCCCGGGACAGCTCAAATCCCAATCTGGGGCCAACGTCCTGACTTTC

V: TRBV6-5
D: .
length: 14
J: TRBJ1-1
size: few
CDR3: CAISEGTPNTEAFF
DNA: TGTGCCATCAGTGAGGGGACACCGAACACTGAAGCTTTCTTT